Reported below is one T cell receptor beta chain. Its antigen is not known. This specimen comes from a study of cytomegalovirus exposure and HLA in healthy donors. Across the whole study: The approximately 110 validation repertoires used a platform that matched the one used for the 600 to 700 first-cohort repertoires, as a later analysis reported.

Regarding the study as a whole: Reported performance of the classifier showed diagnosis of cytomegalovirus status with high specificity and sensitivity. Many donors carried some public TCRs, although rarity characterized most TCR sequences.

Sequencing used immunoSEQ multiplex PCR; TCRdb keeps in-frame clones, though not all of them. Of roughly 250,000 clones in the sample, almost 90% were seen once. The CDR3 loop spans 15 amino acids. J was trimmed by 7 bases and V by 1 base; bases with no gene match: 10. Germline assignment: CDR1 MGHRA and CDR2 YSYEKL. The TCR originated in a young woman in good health and CMV-seronegative. Sequencing input: PBMCs. This chain links TRBV4-1 with TRBJ2-7; TRBD1 agrees at 7 bases. Written as DNA, the CDR3 is TGCGCCAGCAGCCAAGGACAGGGCCCACCTAGGGAGCAGTACTTC. It encodes CASSQGQGPPREQYF.